Below, 21 T cell receptor beta chains from the same sample are listed, as sequenced in a study of cytomegalovirus exposure and HLA in healthy donors. PCR used 60 Vbeta primers and 13 Jbeta primers. Repertoires were generated with immunoSEQ multiplex PCR, while TCRdb's copy carries only in-frame clones and drops some. The data contain approximately 120,000 clones, over 60% of them singletons. Input material: PBMCs. The source of these receptors is a middle-aged man in good health and CMV-seronegative.

This clone was seen only once. The J gene is TRBJ1-6, the V gene TRBV30, with 9 bases identical to TRBD1. The germline gives CDR1 GTSNPN, CDR2 SVGIG (reference sequence). The CDR3 contains 16 residues. Germline trimming cut 1 base from V and 7 bases from J; bases unmatched to any gene: 8. CDR3 nucleotides: TGTGCCTGGAGTGCGACAGACAGGGGGGAGAATTCACCCCTCCACTTT. Encoded protein: CAWSATDRGENSPLHF.

In DNA, the CDR3 is TGTGCCAGCAGCTTATCAGACAGGGGCGGGCAAGAGACCCAGTACTTC. Protein: CASSLSDRGGQETQYF. The V gene is TRBV11-3, the J gene TRBJ2-5, with TRBD1 matching 8 bases. V lost 2 bases and J lost 2; bases outside the gene matches: 7. The CDR3 length is 16 residues. The germline V gene encodes CDR1 SGHNT and CDR2 YENEEA. Combining the CDR3 with reference TRBV11-3 and TRBJ2-5 gives the whole variable domain EAGVVQSPRYKIIEKKQPVAFWCNPISGHNTLYWYLQNLGQGPELLIRYENEEAVDDSQLPKDRFSAERLKGVDSTLKIQPAELGDSAVYLCASSLSDRGGQETQYFGPGTRLLVL.

The CDR3 nucleotides are TGTGCCAGCAGTTACTCAAGCGGAGAGGGAGGGCAGCCCCAGCATTTT. Translating it yields CASSYSSGEGGQPQHF. The chain is built from TRBV6-5 and TRBJ1-5, with D unresolved. The CDR3 loop spans 16 amino acids. Trimming stripped 0 bases from V and 7 bases from J, with 16 bases between. Germline loops: CDR1 MNHEY, CDR2 SVGAGI.

The chain recombines TRBV19 with TRBJ2-1; 10 bases fit TRBD1. CDR3 length: 14 amino acids. The trim removed 5 bases at V and 7 bases at J, leaving 5 bases unmatched. CDR1 LNHDA and CDR2 SQIVND come from the germline V gene (reference sequence). The CDR3 loop is CASSATGGRNEQFF. CDR3 DNA sequence: TGTGCCAGTAGTGCGACAGGGGGCAGGAATGAGCAGTTCTTC.

This chain's CDR3 is CASSIGRAIPTSTDTQYF. The CDR3 DNA reads as TGTGCCAGTAGTATTGGCAGGGCGATCCCAACTAGCACAGATACGCAGTATTTT. The genes are TRBV19 and TRBJ2-3, with D perhaps matching TRBD1 (5 bases). This CDR3 comprises 18 residues. Germline CDR1 and CDR2: LNHDA and SQIVND (reference sequence). The germline V and J ends were trimmed by 3 bases and 0 bases, with 19 bases remaining between them. Full variable domain (remainder filled in from reference TRBV19 and TRBJ2-3): DGGITQSPKYLFRKEGQNVTLSCEQNLNHDAMYWYRQDPGQGLRLIYYSQIVNDFQKGDIAEGYSVSREKKESFPLTVTSAQKNPTAFYLCASSIGRAIPTSTDTQYFGPGTRLTVL.

The chain combines TRBV29-1 with TRBJ2-1, with 8 positions matching TRBD1. V lost 7 bases, J lost 2 bases, and 4 bases stayed unmatched. Germline V gene data show CDR1 as SQVTM and CDR2 as ANQGSEA. The CDR3 runs 13 residues. The chain's CDR3 is CSAGTGAYNEQFF. Here the CDR3 DNA reads TGCAGCGCTGGGACAGGAGCCTACAATGAGCAGTTCTTC.

V and J are TRBV18 and TRBJ2-5; possible D gene TRBD2, 5 bases. Germline-derived CDR1 and CDR2 are KGHSH and LQKENI. This CDR3 is 11 amino acids long. Trimming shortened V by 5 bases and J by 4 bases, and 5 bases separated the two germline ends. CDR3 region: CASSAGETQYF. The CDR3 region has the DNA TGTGCCAGCTCAGCGGGAGAGACCCAGTACTTC.

V gene TRBV6-5 combines with J gene TRBJ2-3; the D gene is possibly TRBD2 (7 bases). V lost 6 bases and J lost 0, with 13 bases in between. The germline CDR1 and CDR2 sequences are MNHEY and SVGAGI. The CDR3 covers 15 residues. The chain's CDR3 is CASSRGGASTDTQYF. For the CDR3, the DNA is TGTGCCAGCAGCAGAGGGGGGGCTAGCACAGATACGCAGTATTTT.

Concerning this clone: One end of the junction does not line up with germline, which may come from a read error. The chain links TRBV5-1 to TRBJ1-1; D is unclear. The CDR3 spans 13 residues. Per the germline V gene, CDR1 is SGHRS and CDR2 is YFSETQ. The CDR3 loop reads CASSLDANAEAFF. The CDR3 nucleotides are TGCGCCAGCAGCTTAGATGCGAACGCTGAAGCTTTCTTT. The entire variable domain, with the rest obtained from reference TRBV5-1 and TRBJ1-1, is as follows: KAGVTQTPRYLIKTRGQQVTLSCSPISGHRSVSWYQQTPGQGLQFLFEYFSETQRNKGNFPGRFSGRQFSNSRSEMNVSTLELGDSALYLCASSLDANAEAFFGQGTRLTVV.

This clone has more than one count but fewer than ten. The J gene is TRBJ2-7, the V gene TRBV5-8, with TRBD1 as a possible D gene (7 bases). The CDR3 sequence is 15 residues long. The germline V gene has CDR1 SGHTS and CDR2 YDEGEE. The V gene lost 4 bases and the J gene lost 3 bases, with 17 bases spanning the gap. For the CDR3, the DNA is TGTGCCAGCAGCCACCCGCGGGACAGTTACTACGAGCAGTACGTC. This sequence encodes CASSHPRDSYYEQYV.

V is TRBV15 and J is TRBJ1-5, with TRBD1 matching 8 bases. This CDR3 comprises 14 residues. The germline gives CDR1 LNHNV, CDR2 YYDKDF (reference sequence). The V segment lost 4 bases and the J segment 7 bases; nucleotides outside the gene matches: 6. CDR3 coding DNA: TGTGCCACCAGCATCGACAGGGGAGACCAGCCCCAGCATTTT. It is translated as CATSIDRGDQPQHF.

In this sample, this clone turned up once. This sequence joins TRBV9 and TRBJ2-3; 7 bases fit TRBD2. Germline lookup yields CDR1 SGDLS and CDR2 YYNGEE. The CDR3 sequence is 14 residues long. Unmatched junction bases numbered 9, after V lost 7 bases and J lost 4 bases. The CDR3 DNA reads TGTGCCAGCTCCCTAGCGGCTCTCCCAGATACGCAGTATTTT. Its translation is CASSLAALPDTQYF. Supplemented by reference TRBV9 and TRBJ2-3, the full variable domain reads DSGVTQTPKHLITATGQRVTLRCSPRSGDLSVYWYQQSLDQGLQFLIQYYNGEERAKGNILERFSAQQFPDLHSELNLSSLELGDSALYFCASSLAALPDTQYFGPGTRLTVL.

The chain recombines TRBV4-1 with TRBJ2-1; TRBD1 matches 9 bases. Trimming took 3 bases from V and 3 from J; bases not matched to a gene: 3. The CDR3 is made up of 15 amino acids. CDR1 MGHRA and CDR2 YSYEKL come from the germline V gene. This chain's CDR3 is CASSQGTGSYNEQFF. The CDR3 DNA is TGCGCCAGCAGCCAGGGGACAGGGAGCTACAATGAGCAGTTCTTC.

The rearrangement links TRBV6-6 to TRBJ1-3; unclear D gene. The CDR3 contains 15 residues. Germline V gene lookup returns CDR1 MNHNY and CDR2 SVGAGI (reference sequence). Trimming left V 8 bases short and J 0 bases short, with 14 bases between. The CDR3 sequence: CASSRRGSSGNTIYF. DNA of the CDR3: TGTGCCAGCTCTAGGCGGGGTTCCTCTGGAAACACCATATATTTT.

The V and J genes are TRBV7-8 and TRBJ1-1; 7 bases match TRBD1. This CDR3 has 15 residues. The J segment lost 4 bases and the V segment lost 5 bases, leaving 10 bases of the junction unmatched. Germline CDR1 SGHVS, CDR2 FQNEAQ. In DNA, the CDR3 is TGTGCCAGCAGCCAACAACAGGGGATAGTCACTGAAGCTTTCTTT. Translation gives CASSQQQGIVTEAFF.

The chain uses TRBV4-1 and TRBJ1-2, with 12 bases that match TRBD1. The trim removed 6 bases at V and 3 bases at J, leaving 8 bases unmatched. The CDR3 sequence is 16 residues long. The germline V gene has CDR1 MGHRA and CDR2 YSYEKL. The CDR3 sequence: CASRGPGQGADYGYTF. The CDR3, as DNA: TGCGCCAGCAGGGGGCCGGGACAGGGGGCCGACTATGGCTACACCTTC.

The chain carries TRBV6-5 and TRBJ1-2; the D gene is possibly TRBD1 (6 bases). The CDR3 extends over 11 amino acids. Germline assignment: CDR1 MNHEY and CDR2 SVGAGI. V was pared by 5 bases and J by 10 bases, with 11 bases between. The CDR3 sequence: CASSGPGVYTF. The CDR3 DNA is TGTGCCAGCAGTGGCCCAGGGGTCTACACCTTC.

This chain links TRBV7-9 with TRBJ2-2, with 9 bases that match TRBD2. The CDR3 loop spans 16 amino acids. Germline V CDR1 and CDR2: SEHNR, FQNEAQ (reference sequence). The ends lost 5 bases at V and 6 bases at J; junction bases unmatched: 10. The CDR3, as DNA: TGTGCCAGCAGCCCCATTCTAGCGGGGTCCTCCGGGGAGCTGTTTTTT. This sequence encodes CASSPILAGSSGELFF.

This clone was counted once. This chain uses TRBV2 with TRBJ2-7, with D possibly being TRBD2 (6 bases). Germline loops: CDR1 SNHLY, CDR2 FYNNEI. The ends were cut back, 2 bases at V and 0 bases at J, with 8 bases in the middle. This CDR3 region has 14 residues. CDR3 sequence reads: CASSELEGSYEQYF. CDR3 in DNA: TGTGCCAGCAGTGAACTGGAGGGCTCCTACGAGCAGTACTTC.

The chain uses TRBV10-3 and TRBJ2-5; perhaps TRBD2 as D (6 bases). The DNA matches TRBJ2-7 better at its end, which makes the J call doubtful. Germline-derived CDR1 and CDR2 are ENHRY and SYGVKD. The length of the CDR3 is 15 residues. The CDR3 loop is CAISAGGATYYEQYF. The CDR3 nucleotides are TGTGCCATCAGTGCAGGAGGGGCGACGTACTACGAGCAGTACTTC.

The chain couples TRBV6-4 to TRBJ2-6; D is uncertain. The V gene lost 4 bases and the J gene lost 0 bases, with 4 bases spanning the gap. The CDR3 has 14 amino acids. Per germline, CDR1 MRHNA and CDR2 SNTAGT. This chain's CDR3 is CASSASSGANVLTF. CDR3 in DNA: TGTGCCAGCAGTGCTAGCTCTGGGGCCAACGTCCTGACTTTC.